This T cell receptor (beta chain) comes out of a study of long-term antiretroviral therapy in people with HIV (dated by TCRdb to between 2021 and 2024). About the full investigation: The earliest samples were collected approximately a decade before the 2015 WHO recommendation for immediate ART, a period when ART was typically delayed until CD4 counts fell. Whether ART initiation and durable HIV suppression were associated with changes in peripheral blood TRB repertoire composition and diversity was tested in a retrospective serial study. Of the 25 to 30 participants with HIV, ten to eleven were female. No cross-contamination during QIAcube processing was shown when test extractions of a monoclonal T-cell line were performed alongside some 33 polyclonal samples. From some 28 adults with confirmed HIV infection, the cohort provided 150 to 200 cryopreserved PBMC samples, gathered serially across a mean of about six years (range 1-12). Overall results and qualifications from the work: Inferences about post-ART repertoire changes were limited because no data were available on ART adherence, viral resistance or therapy changes. Owing to limited PBMC availability, only the TCR beta chain was sequenced, without alpha chain pairing. A significant increase in TRB diversity was found to be associated with ART initiation, although TRB diversity was observed to remain significantly below that of transplant donor controls even after long-term ART. At every time point, the repertoire was dominated by expanded TRB clones first identified before ART initiation, although this dominance fluctuated and, in many PLHIV, declined after ART. CDR3 length ranges in HIV repertoires were narrower than in controls, and network structure suggested an antigen-experienced repertoire with only a slight naive shift after ART. Samples dated from 2004 to 2017, and the ART regimens used may be less effective than current ones. Because pre-ART samples had limited cell numbers, unsorted PBMC were profiled rather than sorted CD4+ and CD8+ T cells.

Participants were included only if at least one PBMC sample before ART initiation and at least two post-ART samples were available. Treatment was received in the United States of America by all participants with HIV. Before DNA extraction, cryopreserved samples of about 0.95-10 million PBMC were thawed and then washed. At the time of the earliest PBMC sample, participants with HIV were aged between roughly 20 and 55 years. PBMC samples from each participant spanned 1-4 timepoints before ART initiation and 2-8 timepoints after ART initiation, with a median of 7 samples. For every participant, serial HIV viral load, CD4+ T-cell count, ART history and demographic data were obtained. Using a Qiagen kit on a QIAcube, genomic DNA was extracted from unsorted PBMC, with samples processed in batches of 12. Trimming at the junction amounts to 2 bases on V and 2 bases on J, and the germline ends lie 7 bases apart. Counted from cysteine to phenylalanine, this CDR3 has 14 amino acids. Only the CDR3 DNA stays, 42 bases, in frame from base 1. Looking up the germline V gene yields CDR1 MNHNS and CDR2 SASEGT.

With respect to this clone: Its recognized antigen is unknown. No clone much larger than this one lies a single base away; base qualities are absent.

The immunoSEQ hsTCRB v3.0 assay was used at survey level resolution for TRB variable region sequencing. The targeted TRB sequencing depth was roughly 40,000-50,000 T-cell genomes per sample. Pooled TRB libraries were sequenced on an Illumina MiSeq with a v3 150-cycle kit. Regarding the original processing steps: Repertoire analysis ran in R within a reproducible Nextflow workflow covering QC, data transformation and analysis. Custom analyses were implemented in LymphoSeq2, an R package for AIRR-Seq data exploration. A few samples that yielded fewer than 5000 total TRB sequences were excluded, so that under 200 HIV repertoires were analyzed. Among the 180 to 200 HIV repertoires that were kept, 59 were collected before ART initiation and roughly 130 were collected after ART initiation. Each repertoire was downsampled to 5000 TRB nucleotide sequences, and summary statistics were averaged across 100 downsampling iterations. Only TRB sequences with CDR3 regions of at least seven amino acids were retained for analysis. Diversity was assessed using a clonality score derived from Shannon entropy and using the Gini coefficient. In the repertoire networks, any two of the top 5000 CDR3 amino acid sequences were connected whenever the two sequences differed by an edit distance of one. Antigen specificity groups and MHC restriction were predicted for TRB CDR3 amino acid sequences with GLIPH2. Known CMV, EBV, HIV or tissue antigen associations were flagged by matching CDR3 amino acid sequences against VDJdb and McPAS-TCR. Pre-ART, post-ART and control groups were compared with Wilcoxon signed-rank tests and Holm-Bonferroni correction. TCRdb took this table from immuneACCESS and kept in-frame rearrangements with V and J called. Such tables lack part of the clones; where checked against another copy, unresolved V genes explain under half of the gap, and the rest is unexplained. For V, J and clone size, that table is used; D and trimming come from the DNA. Recorded for this sample are approximately 28,000 clones; about 83% of them occurred a single time. The ten most abundant clones make up 7.5% to 9% of the sample.

Sample: unsorted PBMCs, taken 4.8 to 5 years after starting antiretroviral therapy. Rearrangement joined TRBV6-1 to TRBJ1-5; there is no confident call for the D gene. The receptor was isolated from a man in his forties or fifties with HIV. The CDR3 protein sequence reads: CASSEWQGNQPQHF. The sequence in DNA is TGTGCCAGCAGTGAATGGCAGGGCAATCAGCCCCAGCATTTT.